This passage covers 10 T cell receptor beta chains from one sample sequenced in a study of T cells in Graves' hyperthyroidism and ophthalmopathy (dated by TCRdb to the late 2010s). Library creation used multiplex PCR. TCRdb lists the instrument as Illumina HiSeq 2000. Amplification of TCR beta CDR3 regions was carried out from RNA transcripts. The TCR CDR3 was subjected to a first round of RT-PCR using the HTBI primer set and the Qiagen OneStep RT-PCR kit. In-frame beta chains were kept once TCRdb had trimmed the public reads at Q25 with fastp and called clones with MiXCR. Each CDR3 protein appears once, grouped with its most common genes and DNA. For this sample there are approximately 610,000 distinct CDR3 sequences; 16% appear just once. The top ten clonotypes cover approximately 20% of the sample. Sequencing input: blood. All receptors derive from a woman aged 18-29 years with Graves' hyperthyroidism.

The table lists this clonotype with a few counts. The rearrangement links TRBV5-1 to TRBJ2-7; 11 nucleotides align to TRBD1. Germline values: CDR1 SGHRS, CDR2 YFSETQ. This CDR3 has 15 amino acids. V dropped 4 bases and J dropped 3; count of bases not matched to a gene: 6. The CDR3 region has the DNA TGCGCCAGCAGCCCGAGGGGACAGGGGGACTACGAGCAGTACTTC. Translated, it gives CASSPRGQGDYEQYF.

This clonotype was counted at least ten times. This chain uses TRBV10-3 with TRBJ1-1; D is undetermined. Germline CDR1 and CDR2: ENHRY and SYGVKD. This CDR3 has 13 amino acids. Trimming took off 1 base at V and 6 bases at J, with 9 bases between the two ends. This CDR3 is CAISEYERAEAFF. CDR3 coding DNA: TGTGCCATCAGTGAGTATGAAAGGGCTGAAGCTTTCTTT.

CDR3 loop: CATSDPRTAEAFF. Written as DNA, the CDR3 is TGTGCCACCAGTGACCCCAGGACAGCCGAAGCTTTCTTT. This chain uses TRBV24-1 with TRBJ1-1; D might be TRBD1 (6 bases). The V end was cut by 4 bases, the J end by 8 bases, with 13 bases between. This CDR3 comprises 13 residues. Germline V gives CDR1 KGHDR, CDR2 SFDVKD.

CDR3 residues: CAISDPLAGEETQYF. CDR3 DNA: TGTGCCATCAGTGACCCCCTAGCGGGGGAAGAGACCCAGTACTTC. The J gene is TRBJ2-5, the V gene TRBV10-3, with 10 bases identical to TRBD2. The CDR3 loop spans 15 amino acids. The V gene's germline CDR1 is ENHRY and CDR2 SYGVKD. J gave up 3 bases and V 3 bases, and 4 bases lay outside the gene matches.

This clonotype has a count of ten or more. The chain has TRBV11-2 and TRBJ2-2; D call uncertain. V was pared by 3 bases and J by 0 bases, with 11 bases between. The CDR3 is made up of 16 amino acids. Germline V gene sequence: CDR1 SGHAT, CDR2 FQNNGV. CDR3 amino acids: CASSFGMTANTGELFF. The CDR3 DNA reads as TGTGCCAGCAGCTTCGGAATGACTGCGAACACCGGGGAGCTGTTTTTT.

This clonotype has a handful of counts. This rearrangement joins TRBV19 to TRBJ2-7, with D tentatively TRBD2 (6 bases). With 5 bases removed from V and 2 bases from J, the gap between germline ends came to 13 bases. The CDR3 contains 14 residues. Germline loops: CDR1 LNHDA, CDR2 SQIVND (reference sequence). DNA for the CDR3: TGTGCCAGTAGTTCGGCCGGGAGCACCTACGAGCAGTACTTC. Its translation: CASSSAGSTYEQYF. The full variable domain, with the rest looked up from reference TRBV19 and TRBJ2-7, is DGGITQSPKYLFRKEGQNVTLSCEQNLNHDAMYWYRQDPGQGLRLIYYSQIVNDFQKGDIAEGYSVSREKKESFPLTVTSAQKNPTAFYLCASSSAGSTYEQYFGPGTRLTVT.

This clonotype was detected many times. The CDR3 spells CASSLVVLNTEAFF. CDR3 DNA sequence: TGTGCCAGCAGCTTAGTTGTGCTGAACACTGAAGCTTTCTTT. This chain connects TRBV11-2 to TRBJ1-1; no definite D call. CDR3 size: 14 residues. The V and J ends lost 1 base and 0 bases respectively, with 6 bases between them. CDR1 is SGHAT, CDR2 FQNNGV, per germline.

Only a few counts were recorded for this clonotype. V usage is TRBV10-3 and J usage is TRBJ2-3, with 11 bases lining up with TRBD2. The CDR3 is 16 amino acids. Trimming cost V 6 bases and J 6 bases; bases outside gene matches: 11. CDR1 is ENHRY, CDR2 SYGVKD, per germline. The CDR3 DNA reads as TGTGCCATCAGCCCCCCGGGACTAGCGGCGGCCGATACGCAGTATTTT. It yields the protein CAISPPGLAAADTQYF.

This clonotype was counted a few times. The chain has TRBV6-1 and TRBJ2-1, with D uncertain. Germline V gene data show CDR1 as MNHNS and CDR2 as SASEGT. The CDR3 totals 14 residues. Trimming removed 6 bases at V and 3 bases at J, with 12 bases between. CDR3 bases: TGTGCCAGCAGGAAGGCGGAAGTCTACAATGAGCAGTTCTTC. Residues: CASRKAEVYNEQFF.

V usage is TRBV29-1 and J usage is TRBJ2-5; no firm D call. The CDR3 runs to 12 residues. Germline V gives CDR1 SQVTM, CDR2 ANQGSEA. Trimming took off 3 bases at V and 5 bases at J, with 10 bases between the two ends. CDR3 sequence: CSVDLLRETQYF. The CDR3 DNA reads as TGCAGCGTTGATTTGCTCAGGGAGACCCAGTACTTC.